A selection of T cell receptor beta chains follows, all from one sample in a study of T cell responses to AZD1222 COVID-19 vaccine. Generated by immunoSEQ multiplex PCR, the TCRdb table keeps only in-frame clones and is missing some. The data hold around 120,000 clones, with roughly 85% observed a single time. The sequencing here drew on peripheral blood, taken on day 0 of MenACWY control vaccination. Receptors originate from an adult in good health. CDR3s include the opening cysteine and the closing phenylalanine or tryptophan. D genes are given only for firm matches. Size is omitted from some rows. Given values are once, few, many or a class for expanded clones.

D: -
V: TRBV3-1/TRBV3-2
size: -
J: TRBJ1-6
CDR3: CASTPTSSFRNSPLHF
DNA: TGTGCCAGCACCCCCACTTCCTCCTTTCGGAATTCACCCCTCCACTTT

D: TRBD1
V: TRBV18
size: -
J: TRBJ1-3
CDR3: CASSLDRGGNTIYF
DNA: TGTGCCAGCTCACTTGACAGGGGAGGAAACACCATATATTTT

D: TRBD2
V: TRBV19
size: once
J: TRBJ2-2
CDR3: CASSIASGGAYTGELFF
DNA: TGTGCCAGTAGTATCGCTAGCGGGGGGGCTTACACCGGGGAGCTGTTTTTT

D: -
V: TRBV10-3
size: -
J: TRBJ2-1
CDR3: CAISLRNEQFF
DNA: TGTGCCATCAGCCTCCGGAATGAGCAGTTCTTC

D: -
V: TRBV3-1/TRBV3-2
size: -
J: TRBJ1-4
CDR3: CASSQNTGGLFF
DNA: TGTGCCAGCAGCCAAAACACCGGAGGACTGTTTTTT

D: -
V: TRBV7-9
size: -
J: TRBJ2-7
CDR3: CASSLAAYEQYF
DNA: TGTGCCAGCAGCTTAGCGGCGTACGAGCAGTACTTC

D: -
V: TRBV28
size: -
J: TRBJ1-2
CDR3: CAHGGRDYGYTF
DNA: TGTGCCCACGGGGGGCGCGACTATGGCTACACCTTC

D: TRBD1
V: TRBV5-1
size: once
J: TRBJ1-2
CDR3: CASSLDPGQHVYGYTF
DNA: TGCGCCAGCAGCTTGGATCCGGGACAGCACGTTTATGGCTACACCTTC

D: -
V: TRBV24-1
size: -
J: TRBJ2-1
CDR3: CATSGSSHNEQFF
DNA: TGTGCCACCAGTGGTTCCAGCCACAATGAGCAGTTCTTC

D: -
V: TRBV6-2/TRBV6-3
size: -
J: TRBJ2-7
CDR3: CASSSVQANYEQYF
DNA: TGTGCCAGCAGTTCGGTACAGGCTAACTACGAGCAGTACTTC

D: -
V: TRBV24-1
size: -
J: TRBJ2-3
CDR3: CATSDPAGFLDTQYF
DNA: TGTGCCACCAGTGACCCCGCGGGGTTCCTGGATACGCAGTATTTT

D: -
V: TRBV4-2
size: once
J: TRBJ2-3
CDR3: CASSQDGPRDTDTQYF
DNA: TGTGCCAGCAGCCAAGATGGGCCCCGAGACACAGATACGCAGTATTTT

D: -
V: TRBV18
size: few
J: TRBJ2-7
CDR3: CASSPLLRGASYEQYF
DNA: TGTGCCAGCTCACCGCTCTTACGGGGGGCCTCCTACGAGCAGTACTTC

D: -
V: TRBV7-9
size: -
J: TRBJ1-5
CDR3: CASSPQGVLRPQHF
DNA: TGTGCCAGCAGCCCCCAAGGCGTTTTAAGGCCCCAGCATTTT

D: -
V: TRBV5-4
size: -
J: TRBJ1-2
CDR3: CASSLVAEPYGYTF
DNA: TGTGCCAGCAGCTTGGTCGCAGAACCTTATGGCTACACCTTC

D: -
V: TRBV5-1
size: -
J: TRBJ2-5
CDR3: CASSRVGGREETQYF
DNA: TGCGCCAGCAGCCGCGTCGGGGGGCGGGAAGAGACCCAGTACTTC

D: TRBD2
V: TRBV7-3
size: -
J: TRBJ2-3
CDR3: CASSVAGALLDTQYF
DNA: TGTGCCAGCAGCGTAGCGGGGGCGCTGCTGGATACGCAGTATTTT

D: TRBD2
V: TRBV6-5
size: -
J: TRBJ2-2
CDR3: CASGIGTTPTGELFF
DNA: TGTGCCAGCGGAATCGGGACTACCCCTACCGGGGAGCTGTTTTTT

D: -
V: TRBV9
size: -
J: TRBJ1-2
CDR3: CASSVGLKRNYGYTF
DNA: TGTGCCAGCAGCGTAGGTCTTAAGCGGAACTATGGCTACACCTTC

D: TRBD1
V: TRBV7-2
size: -
J: TRBJ1-3
CDR3: CASSLNRGSGNTIYF
DNA: TGTGCCAGCAGCTTAAACAGGGGTTCCGGAAACACCATATATTTT

D: -
V: TRBV5-1
size: once
J: TRBJ2-3
CDR3: CASSPRGDGTDTQYF
DNA: TGCGCCAGCAGTCCTAGGGGGGACGGCACAGATACGCAGTATTTT

D: -
V: TRBV7-3
size: -
J: TRBJ1-5
CDR3: CASTPPRCQPQHF
DNA: TGTGCCAGCACCCCCCCCCGCTGTCAGCCCCAGCATTTT

D: TRBD1
V: TRBV30
size: -
J: TRBJ1-5
CDR3: CAWGTGRSSNQPQHF
DNA: TGTGCCTGGGGGACAGGCCGCTCTAGCAATCAGCCCCAGCATTTT

D: TRBD1
V: TRBV2
size: -
J: TRBJ1-2
CDR3: CASRGDRANYGYTF
DNA: TGTGCCAGCAGGGGGGACAGGGCCAACTATGGCTACACCTTC

D: -
V: TRBV10-3
size: -
J: TRBJ2-3
CDR3: CAISLGSFTDTQYF
DNA: TGTGCCATCAGCCTAGGATCGTTCACAGATACGCAGTATTTT